Shown below are 20 T cell receptor beta chains from a single sample sequenced in a study of T-cell reconstitution after alpha-beta-depleted transplantation in children. A library of TCRbeta sequences, prepared with unique molecular identifiers, was generated. MiXCR, applied by TCRdb to the PCR reads, yields one record per CDR3 protein. Of about 900,000 distinct CDR3 sequences in the sample, roughly 29% were seen once. The sequences come from PBMCs, mostly from graft donor cells, collected 360 days after TCRalphabeta/CD19-depleted stem cell transplant. The receptors were sampled from a boy in the first two years of life who had a stem cell transplant for SCID, so the T cells may come from the graft donor.

This clonotype was observed a few times. Here the CDR3 reads CASSQAPGWANTEAFF. CDR3 nucleotide sequence: TGCGCCAGCAGCCAAGCCCCAGGGTGGGCGAACACTGAAGCTTTCTTT. V gene TRBV4-1 combines with J gene TRBJ1-1; a weak D match, TRBD1 (5 bases). The CDR3 runs to 16 residues. Looked up from germline, CDR1 is MGHRA and CDR2 is YSYEKL. Trimming left V 1 base short and J 1 base short, with 13 bases between.

The chain is built from TRBV21-1 and TRBJ1-1. TRBV21-1 is flagged as a pseudogene. CDR3 length equals 10 residues. CDR3 sequence: CASGRPEAFF. The CDR3 bases are TGTGCCAGCGGGAGACCTGAAGCTTTCTTT.

This clonotype was observed a handful of times. The rearrangement joins TRBV14 to TRBJ2-1; 10 nucleotides align to TRBD1. V dropped 4 bases and J dropped 8; count of bases not matched to a gene: 8. The CDR3 totals 15 residues. CDR1 and CDR2 (germline): SGHDN, FVKESK. This chain's CDR3 is CASSRGTGESHEQFF. CDR3 DNA: TGTGCCAGCAGCCGCGGGACAGGGGAGAGTCATGAGCAGTTCTTC.

The chain joins TRBV18 to TRBJ2-1; perhaps D is TRBD1 or TRBD2 (6 bases each). The CDR3 runs to 17 residues. Trimming pared 3 bases from V and 1 base from J, leaving 16 bases between. From germline, CDR1 is KGHSH and CDR2 LQKENI. The DNA of the CDR3 is TGTGCCAGCTCACCCCGATCCGGGGGCACTTCCTACAATGAGCAGTTCTTC. Protein: CASSPRSGGTSYNEQFF.

This clonotype appeared many times. The CDR3 spells CASSLEGATDTQYF. Here the CDR3 DNA reads TGCGCCAGCAGCCTGGAAGGGGCCACAGATACGCAGTATTTT. The chain links TRBV5-1 to TRBJ2-3, with a weak D call TRBD1 (5 bases). CDR1 and CDR2 (germline): SGHRS, YFSETQ. CDR3 length: 14 amino acids. V was clipped by 4 bases and J by 2 bases, with 11 bases between them.

The chain joins TRBV5-1 to TRBJ2-3; possibly TRBD2 for D (6 bases). Trimming removed 2 bases from V and 9 bases from J, with 10 bases in between. This CDR3 comprises 12 residues. CDR1 and CDR2 (germline): SGHRS, YFSETQ. The CDR3 spells CASSLQEGTQYF. CDR3 nucleotide sequence: TGCGCCAGCAGCTTACAGGAGGGAACGCAGTATTTT.

The chain uses TRBV12-3 or TRBV12-4 and TRBJ2-5; D is perhaps TRBD1 (7 bases). The ends were cut back, 2 bases at V and 6 bases at J, with 22 bases in the middle. The CDR3 length is 17 residues. The CDR3 protein is CASSLSRRGRQIQTQYF. As DNA, the CDR3 is TGTGCCAGCAGTTTATCCCGCAGGGGGAGGCAGATTCAGACCCAGTACTTC.

This chain links TRBV19 with TRBJ2-7; D remains ambiguous. Trimming left V 3 bases short and J 2 bases short, with 14 bases between. The CDR3 consists of 15 residues. CDR1 is LNHDA, CDR2 SQIVND, per germline (reference sequence). As DNA, the CDR3 is TGTGCCAGTAGTATTGGAGTCTTCGCTACCTACGAGCAGTACTTC. Translation gives CASSIGVFATYEQYF.

The CDR3 region is CASSLWASEGNTIYF. DNA of the CDR3: TGTGCCAGCAGCTTATGGGCCTCGGAGGGAAACACCATATATTTT. The V and J genes are TRBV7-9 and TRBJ1-3; D call uncertain. Germline-derived CDR1 and CDR2 are SEHNR and FQNEAQ (reference sequence). The V end was cut by 2 bases, the J end by 4 bases, with 12 bases between. The CDR3 sequence is 15 residues long.

CDR3 bases: TGCAGTGCTGTCGGGGCAGCTGAGCAGTTCTTC. This sequence encodes CSAVGAAEQFF. The J gene is TRBJ2-1, the V gene TRBV20-1; either TRBD1 or TRBD2 may supply D (5 bases each). V was clipped by 5 bases and J by 9 bases, with 11 bases between them. CDR1 is DFQATT and CDR2 is SNEGSKA in the germline V gene (reference sequence). The CDR3 is 11 residues long.

This clonotype was counted between two and nine times. V usage is TRBV29-1 and J usage is TRBJ2-2, with 7 bases aligning to TRBD2. Germline-derived CDR1 and CDR2 are SQVTM and ANQGSEA. The CDR3 runs to 14 residues. V gave up 4 bases and J gave up 1 base; unmatched junction bases: 3. CDR3 nucleotides: TGCAGCGTTGCAGCGGGGAGGAACACCGGGGAGCTGTTTTTT. This sequence encodes CSVAAGRNTGELFF.

In this sample, this clonotype turned up a few times. The J gene is TRBJ2-7, the V gene TRBV5-1, with D possibly matching TRBD1 (5 bases). The length of the CDR3 is 15 residues. The germline V and J ends were trimmed by 3 bases and 1 base, with 14 bases remaining between them. Germline V lookup: CDR1 SGHRS, CDR2 YFSETQ. This chain's CDR3 is CASSSQGKGSYEQYF. CDR3 coding DNA: TGCGCCAGCAGCTCCCAGGGTAAAGGTTCCTACGAGCAGTACTTC.

V gene TRBV20-1 combines with J gene TRBJ2-2; D not resolved. Germline values: CDR1 DFQATT, CDR2 SNEGSKA (reference sequence). V lost 3 bases to trimming and J lost 0 bases, with 8 bases between them. The CDR3 covers 14 residues. The CDR3 region is CSASDLANTGELFF. DNA for the CDR3: TGCAGTGCTAGCGACCTAGCGAACACCGGGGAGCTGTTTTTT.

This clonotype was recorded at least ten times. The chain is built from TRBV27 and TRBJ2-7; 10 nucleotides agree with TRBD2. Germline V CDR1 and CDR2: MNHEY, SMNVEV (reference sequence). The CDR3 consists of 15 residues. Trimming cost V 1 base and J 3 bases; bases outside gene matches: 3. For the CDR3, the DNA is TGTGCCAGCAGTTTATGGTCTAGCGGGAGCTACGAGCAGTACTTC. Translated: CASSLWSSGSYEQYF.

This clonotype turned up a few times. The CDR3 protein is CASSDRDYEQYF. CDR3 coding DNA: TGTGCCAGCAGTGACAGGGACTACGAGCAGTACTTC. V usage is TRBV2 and J usage is TRBJ2-7; tentative D call: TRBD1 (5 bases). Germline loops: CDR1 SNHLY, CDR2 FYNNEI. The CDR3 consists of 12 residues. V lost 3 bases and J 3 bases, leaving 6 bases between the germline ends.

This clonotype was counted only a few times. This chain joins TRBV12-3 or TRBV12-4 and TRBJ2-3; unclear D gene. There are 13 residues in the CDR3. V was shortened by 3 bases and J by 2 bases, with 6 bases between the two germline ends. The CDR3: CASSLPNTDTQYF. CDR3 in DNA: TGTGCCAGCAGTTTGCCCAACACAGATACGCAGTATTTT.

This clonotype was detected only a few times. The chain is built from TRBV5-5 and TRBJ2-7; D gene unclear. The length of the CDR3 is 13 residues. V was trimmed by 2 bases and J by 3 bases, leaving 9 bases between them. CDR1 SGHKS and CDR2 YYEKEE come from the germline V gene (reference sequence). CDR3 DNA sequence: TGTGCCAGCAGCTTCTCCGTATTCTACGAGCAGTACTTC. Encoded protein: CASSFSVFYEQYF. Filled out from reference TRBV5-5 and TRBJ2-7, the complete variable domain reads DAGVTQSPTHLIKTRGQQVTLRCSPISGHKSVSWYQQVLGQGPQFIFQYYEKEERGRGNFPDRFSARQFPNYSSELNVNALLLGDSALYLCASSFSVFYEQYFGPGTRLTVT.

The V gene is TRBV9, the J gene TRBJ1-2; no definite D call. The germline V and J ends were trimmed by 0 bases and 3 bases, with 6 bases remaining between them. CDR1 SGDLS and CDR2 YYNGEE come from the germline V gene. The CDR3 is 13 residues long. The DNA of the CDR3 is TGTGCCAGCAGCGTAGCAGGAGACTATGGCTACACCTTC. Its translation: CASSVAGDYGYTF.

The chain joins TRBV11-2 to TRBJ2-5; TRBD1 matches at 8 bases. V dropped 7 bases and J dropped 1; count of bases not matched to a gene: 8. Germline assignment: CDR1 SGHAT and CDR2 FQNNGV. The CDR3 is 15 residues long. The CDR3 bases are TGTGCCAGCAATCTTGGACAGGGCTCCCAAGAGACCCAGTACTTC. Its protein product is CASNLGQGSQETQYF.

The chain recombines TRBV11-2 with TRBJ2-6, with TRBD1 as a possible D gene (8 bases). The CDR3 sequence is 18 residues long. Germline CDR1 and CDR2: SGHAT and FQNNGV. Trimming left V 5 bases short and J 3 bases short, with 20 bases between. The CDR3 reads CASSPNRGGLFGANVLTF. The DNA for the CDR3 is TGTGCCAGCAGCCCGAACAGGGGGGGGCTATTTGGGGCCAACGTCCTGACTTTC.